This T cell receptor beta chain appears in the sequencing data of a study of regulatory and conventional T cells in RAG deficiency. The protocol was immunoSEQ multiplex PCR, while the TCRdb copy is restricted to in-frame clones and leaves out a portion. The data show about 24,000 clones, almost 96% seen once. The sorted conventional CD4+ T cells were CD25-low and CD127-high, with genomic DNA sequenced. Between the trimmed V and J ends, which lost 3 bases and 4 bases, there was a span of 12 bases. The CDR3 has 14 residues. Germline V gene data show CDR1 as MDHEN and CDR2 as SYDVKM. These same records also appear under a second study, on regulatory T cells. That source reports: Primers: 52 TRBV forward and 13 TRBJ reverse.

The chain has TRBV28 and TRBJ1-2; D gene ambiguous. The sequencing input was CD25- CD4+ T cells sorted from blood. The source of this sequence is a human donor in good health. As DNA, the CDR3 is TGTGCCAGCAGTTTGGGCACTAGCAGCTATGGCTACACCTTC. As protein: CASSLGTSSYGYTF.